This TCR beta chain was documented in a study of read filtering for tumor transcriptome and immune sequencing. Study background: Patients were 17 male and some 15 female, mean age approximately 60 years, range about 45 to 85. R-ISS stage counts were 8 for I, about 15 for II, more than 5 for III. Study-wide findings and caveats: Single-read clonotypes: about 81.9% of IR-seq clonotypes (around 3.5% of reads), about 70% of RNA-seq clonotypes (44.6% of reads).

This clonotype was detected ten times or more. The target antigen is unknown. Sampling of bone marrow took place during active disease in every patient. CDR1 is SNHLY and CDR2 is FYNNEI in the germline V gene. V was shortened by 3 bases and J by 5 bases, with 13 bases between the two germline ends. The CDR3 extends over 14 amino acids. From roughly 0.4 ug of RNA, a library with molecular barcoded alpha/delta and beta/gamma adaptors was made. In TCRdb, the reads were re-called with MiXCR into one record per CDR3 protein. The table lists over 90,000 distinct CDR3 sequences, about a fifth of them singletons.

The receptor was isolated from a donor at least 40 years old with multiple myeloma. Sequencing was done on a sample of a population of CD138-negative cells sorted from bone marrow. The V and J genes are TRBV2 and TRBJ1-1, with a weak D call TRBD1 (5 bases). The CDR3 DNA is TGTGCCAGCAGTGAGTTGGGGGGTAGTACTGAAGCTTTCTTT. Protein product: CASSELGGSTEAFF. Supplemented by reference TRBV2 and TRBJ1-1, the full variable domain reads EPEVTQTPSHQVTQMGQEVILRCVPISNHLYFYWYRQILGQKVEFLVSFYNNEISEKSEIFDDQFSVERPDGSNFTLKIRSTKLEDSAMYFCASSELGGSTEAFFGQGTRLTVV.